The 5 T cell receptor beta chains listed next were all sequenced from one sample in a study of shared clonotypes between healthy human individuals. Produced via immunoSEQ multiplex PCR; TCRdb's table is partial and in-frame only. Counted here are 2,500,000 or so clones, about 90% occurring once; the ten biggest clones make up 0.37%. Sequencing used naive CD4+ T cells from PBMCs. Subset indicated: CD45RA+ positively selected. The receptors come from a man aged 18 to 29 in good health. Some clones in this sample may be carry-over from other donors' samples.

The CDR3 here is CASSGVRGKNIQYF. The CDR3 DNA follows: TGTGCCAGCAGTGGAGTCAGAGGCAAAAACATTCAGTACTTC. This chain connects TRBV2 to TRBJ2-4; D is uncertain. Germline CDR1 SNHLY, CDR2 FYNNEI. This CDR3 has 14 residues. The V and J ends lost 4 bases and 3 bases respectively, with 10 bases between them.

The V gene is TRBV28, the J gene TRBJ1-5; D possibly corresponds to TRBD1 (6 bases). Germline CDR1 MDHEN, CDR2 SYDVKM. Trimming removed 8 bases at V and 4 bases at J, with 18 bases between. The CDR3 has 15 residues. CDR3 residues: CASDGTIARNQPQHF. In DNA form, the CDR3 reads TGTGCCAGCGACGGGACAATTGCCCGTAATCAGCCCCAGCATTTT.

The chain joins TRBV6-5 to TRBJ1-2; D unclear. Germline V gives CDR1 MNHEY, CDR2 SVGAGI. Deletions cut 4 bases from V and 1 base from J, with 16 bases between. This CDR3 has 16 amino acids. The CDR3 coding sequence is TGTGCCAGCAGTTCAAGTCGGACGGAGAGTAACTATGGCTACACCTTC. Translating it yields CASSSSRTESNYGYTF.

The genes are TRBV19 and TRBJ2-2, with 8 positions matching TRBD2. The CDR3 has 17 residues. Trimming took 4 bases from V and 0 from J; bases not matched to a gene: 7. Germline CDR1 and CDR2: LNHDA and SQIVND (reference sequence). Here the CDR3 DNA reads TGTGCCAGTAGTAAGCGCGGGAGGCTGGCGAACACCGGGGAGCTGTTTTTT. It specifies CASSKRGRLANTGELFF.

About this clone: A read error may account for a junction end that differs from germline. V usage is TRBV7-2 and J usage is TRBJ2-1; 11 nucleotides agree with TRBD2. The CDR3 spans 15 residues. Per the germline V gene, CDR1 is SGHTA and CDR2 is FQGNSA. Here the CDR3 reads CASRLAGGVHNEQFF. CDR3 nucleotide sequence: TGTGCCAGCAGGTTAGCGGGAGGGGTCCACAATGAGCAGTTCTTC.